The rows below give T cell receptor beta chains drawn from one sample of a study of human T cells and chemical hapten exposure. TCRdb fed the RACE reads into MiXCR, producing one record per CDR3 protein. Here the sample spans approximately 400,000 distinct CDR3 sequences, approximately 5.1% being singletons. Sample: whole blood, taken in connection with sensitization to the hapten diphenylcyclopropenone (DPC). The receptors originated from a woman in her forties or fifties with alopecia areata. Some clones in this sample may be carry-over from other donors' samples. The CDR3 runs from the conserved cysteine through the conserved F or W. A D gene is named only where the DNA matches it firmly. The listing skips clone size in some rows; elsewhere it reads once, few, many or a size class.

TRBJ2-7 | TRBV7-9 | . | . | TGTGCCAGCAGCCACCAAGGGGGCTCCTACGAGCAGTACTTC | CASSHQGGSYEQYF
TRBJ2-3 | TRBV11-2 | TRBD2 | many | TGTGCCAGCAGCTTACAACTAGCGGGAGGAGATACGCAGTATTTT | CASSLQLAGGDTQYF
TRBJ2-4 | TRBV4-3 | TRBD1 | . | TGCGCCAGCAGCCAAGAGGTCAGGACAGGGGGCTTCGGAAACATTCAGTACTTC | CASSQEVRTGGFGNIQYF
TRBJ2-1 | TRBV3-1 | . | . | TGTGCCAGCAGCCTACGGGACACAGGATACAATGAGCAGTTCTTC | CASSLRDTGYNEQFF
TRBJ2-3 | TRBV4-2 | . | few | TGTGCCAGCAGCCAAGATTGGCGGGATACGCAGTATTTT | CASSQDWRDTQYF
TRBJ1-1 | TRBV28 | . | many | TGTGCCAGCAGTCCTAAGAACACTGAAGCTTTCTTT | CASSPKNTEAFF
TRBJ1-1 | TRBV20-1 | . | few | TGCAGTGCTCTGGGAGTTCTGGCGGGAGCTTTCTTT | CSALGVLAGAFF
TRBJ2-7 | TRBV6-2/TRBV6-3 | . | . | TGTGCCAGCTCAGCCGCGGGGGAGCAGTACTTC | CASSAAGEQYF
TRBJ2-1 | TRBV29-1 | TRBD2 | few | TGCAGCGTTGAAGGGGGACTAGCGGGAGCCCGCTCCTACAATGAGCAGTTCTTC | CSVEGGLAGARSYNEQFF
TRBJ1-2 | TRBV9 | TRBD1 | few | TGTGCCAGCAGCGTTGGGGGACAGGGGGCCCTATATGGCTACACCTTC | CASSVGGQGALYGYTF
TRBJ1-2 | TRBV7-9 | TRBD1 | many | TGTGCCAGCAGCGGGGGACAGGGAAGGGCGGAAGGCTACACCTTC | CASSGGQGRAEGYTF
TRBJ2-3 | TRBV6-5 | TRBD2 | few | TGTGCCAGCAGTTCCCAGCGGGGGGACACAGATACGCAGTATTTT | CASSSQRGDTDTQYF
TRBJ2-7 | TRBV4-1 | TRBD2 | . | TGCGCCAGCAGCCAAGATAGGAGCGGGGATTACTACGTGCAGTACTTC | CASSQDRSGDYYVQYF
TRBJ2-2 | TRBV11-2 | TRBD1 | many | TGTGCCAGCAGCTTAGTTGGGTCAGGGGGCGTGGGGGAGCTGTTTTTT | CASSLVGSGGVGELFF
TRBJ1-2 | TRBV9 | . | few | TGTGCCAGCAGCGTCGTCTGGCTCGCTAACTATGGCTACACCTTC | CASSVVWLANYGYTF
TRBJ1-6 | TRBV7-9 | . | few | TGTGCCAGTACAGTTGGGGCTGGAGATAATTCACCCCTCCACTTT | CASTVGAGDNSPLHF
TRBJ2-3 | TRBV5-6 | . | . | TGTGCCAGCAGTCCACTCGGACCTAGCACAGATACGCAGTATTTT | CASSPLGPSTDTQYF
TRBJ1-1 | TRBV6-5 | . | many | TGTGCCAGCAGTTATGCCGATAACACTGAAGCTTTCTTT | CASSYADNTEAFF
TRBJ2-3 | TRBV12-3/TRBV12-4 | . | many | TGTGCCAGCAGTTTGGAGGGCGGGGTAGATACGCAGTATTTT | CASSLEGGVDTQYF
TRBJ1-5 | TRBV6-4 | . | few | TGTGCCAGCAGCGCACAGAGCAATCAGCCCCAGCATTTT | CASSAQSNQPQHF
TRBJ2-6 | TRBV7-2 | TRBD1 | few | TGTGCCAGCAGCTTAGTCCCCCAGGGGGCGGGATCAACTGGGGCCAACGTCCTGACTTTC | CASSLVPQGAGSTGANVLTF
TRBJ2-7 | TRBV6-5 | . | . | TGTGCCAGCAGTTACTCAGCAGGGCTTGGGGAGCAGTACTTC | CASSYSAGLGEQYF
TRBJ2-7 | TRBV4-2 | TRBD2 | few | TGTGCCAGCAGGGTTCTGGCTAGCGGGAGTGATGAGCAGTACTTC | CASRVLASGSDEQYF
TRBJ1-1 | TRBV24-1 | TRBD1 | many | TGTGCCACCGCTGACAGGGGAGGCACTGAAGCTTTCTTT | CATADRGGTEAFF
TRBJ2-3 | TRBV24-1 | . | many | TGTGCCACCAGTGATTGGGACCTCCCACCAACGCAGTATTTT | CATSDWDLPPTQYF
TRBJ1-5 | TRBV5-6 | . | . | TGTGCCAGCAGCTTACAGGGCTATGTGAATCAGCCCCAGCATTTT | CASSLQGYVNQPQHF
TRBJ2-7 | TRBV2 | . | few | TGTGCCAGCAGTCGAACTTTTCCCCACGAGCAGTACTTC | CASSRTFPHEQYF
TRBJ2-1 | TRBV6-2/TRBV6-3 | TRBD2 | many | TGTGCCAGCAGCCAACCGACTAGCGGGGTATATGAGCAGTTCTTC | CASSQPTSGVYEQFF
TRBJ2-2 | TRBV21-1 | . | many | TGTGCCAGCAGCAAAGGATGGAGGCGACCCACGAACACCGGGGAGCTGTTTTTT | CASSKGWRRPTNTGELFF
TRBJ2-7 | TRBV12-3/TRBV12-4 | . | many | TGTGCCAGCAGTCCCCGGCAGGGGCCCTACGAGCAGTACTTC | CASSPRQGPYEQYF
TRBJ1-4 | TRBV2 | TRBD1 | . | TGTGCCAGCAGGATCTACCGGGACAGGGTTAATGAAAAACTGTTTTTT | CASRIYRDRVNEKLFF
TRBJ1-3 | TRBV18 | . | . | TGTGCCAGCTCACCAGATCGGGTTCTCTCTGGAAACACCATATATTTT | CASSPDRVLSGNTIYF
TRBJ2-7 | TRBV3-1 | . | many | TGTGCCAGCAGCCTAAGTCAGGATACCTACGAGCAGTACTTC | CASSLSQDTYEQYF
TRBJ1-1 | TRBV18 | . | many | TGTGCCAGCTCACCAAAGCAGCAGGGTGGATCTGAAGCTTTCTTT | CASSPKQQGGSEAFF
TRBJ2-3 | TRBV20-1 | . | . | TGCAGTGCTGAAAGGACGGGAGAGGCAGATACGCAGTATTTT | CSAERTGEADTQYF
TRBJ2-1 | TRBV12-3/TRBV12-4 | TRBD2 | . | TGTGCCAGCAGTTTAAACCCCGGGAGGGATGAGCAGTTCTTC | CASSLNPGRDEQFF
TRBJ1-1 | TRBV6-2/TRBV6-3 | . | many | TGTGCCAGCAGCCCTCGTAGAGAGGTAGTTGAAGCTTTCTTT | CASSPRREVVEAFF
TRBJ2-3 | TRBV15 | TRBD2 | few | TGTGCCACCAGCAGAGATGGGTCTAGCGGGAGGGTTGTCTCAGATACGCAGTATTTT | CATSRDGSSGRVVSDTQYF
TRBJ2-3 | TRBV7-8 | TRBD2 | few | TGTGCCAGCAGGTCATCTTGGAGCGGGGGGGCTGTAGATACGCAGTATTTT | CASRSSWSGGAVDTQYF
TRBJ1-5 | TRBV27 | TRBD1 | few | TGTGCCAGCTGGGACAGGGCAGGCAATCAGCCCCAGCATTTT | CASWDRAGNQPQHF
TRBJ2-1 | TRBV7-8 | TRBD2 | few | TGTGCCAGCAGCCCGAGGGTTAGCGGGAGCTCCTACAATGAGCAGTTCTTC | CASSPRVSGSSYNEQFF
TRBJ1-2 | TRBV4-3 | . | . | TGCGCCAGCAGCCAAGGGGTAACGGATGGCTACACCTTC | CASSQGVTDGYTF
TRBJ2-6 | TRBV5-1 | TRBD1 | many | TGCGCCAGCAGCTCCACAGGGGCTCCTCTCTCTGGGGCCAACGTCCTGACTTTC | CASSSTGAPLSGANVLTF
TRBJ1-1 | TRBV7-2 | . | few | TGTGCCAGCAGCTCCTCCCGGGGGGCGCATGCAGACGATGAAGCTTTCTTT | CASSSSRGAHADDEAFF
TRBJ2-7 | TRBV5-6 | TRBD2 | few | TGTGCCAGCAGCCGGAAACCGGGACTAGCGGGACGATACGAGCAGTACTTC | CASSRKPGLAGRYEQYF
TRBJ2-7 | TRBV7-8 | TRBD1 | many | TGTGCCAGCAGCTTAGCCGCCGGGACAGGGGGCTCCGAGCAGTACTTC | CASSLAAGTGGSEQYF
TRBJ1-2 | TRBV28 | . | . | TGTGCCAGCAGTGGGGGGGCGGCGGATGAAGGCTACACCTTC | CASSGGAADEGYTF
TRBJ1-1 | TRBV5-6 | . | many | TGTGCCAGCAGCTTGAAATTGAGGAACACTGAAGCTTTCTTT | CASSLKLRNTEAFF
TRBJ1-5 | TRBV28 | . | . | TGTGCCAGCAGAGGATACAGGTCGGAGGGGCCCCAGCATTTT | CASRGYRSEGPQHF